The 19 T cell receptor beta chains below all came from one sample that was sequenced in a study of identical twins. In TCRdb, the 5' RACE reads were re-called with MiXCR into one record per CDR3 protein. Here the sample spans roughly 1.6 million distinct CDR3 sequences, less than 35% being singletons. Sequences were obtained from cord blood. These receptors were taken from a newborn girl in good health.

The table lists this clonotype with many counts. The genes are TRBV5-1 and TRBJ2-7, with TRBD1 as a possible D gene (5 bases). The germline V and J ends were trimmed by 5 bases and 0 bases, with 15 bases remaining between them. The CDR3 is 15 residues long. CDR1 and CDR2 (germline): SGHRS, YFSETQ. This CDR3 reads CASSYRTSSSYEQYF. The DNA of the CDR3 is TGCGCCAGCAGTTACAGGACAAGTTCCTCCTACGAGCAGTACTTC.

This clonotype occurred a few times. This chain uses TRBV18 with TRBJ1-3; no clear D gene. Trimming took 1 base from V and 4 from J, leaving 17 bases between them. This CDR3 is 17 amino acids long. Per the germline V gene, CDR1 is KGHSH and CDR2 is LQKENI. CDR3 loop: CASSPQGWQTIGNTIYF. Here the CDR3 DNA reads TGTGCCAGCTCACCACAGGGTTGGCAGACAATAGGAAACACCATATATTTT.

The CDR3 region has the DNA TGTGCCAGCAGCCCTCCCCGGGGGCTCCCCTACGAGCAGTACTTC. It encodes CASSPPRGLPYEQYF. V is TRBV7-4 and J is TRBJ2-7, with D perhaps TRBD1 or TRBD2 (6 bases each). Trimming left V 5 bases short and J 2 bases short, with 16 bases between. This CDR3 spans 15 amino acids. CDR1 is SGHVT and CDR2 is SQSDAQ in the germline V gene.

On this clonotype: Germline is not matched at one junction end, which may reflect a read error. The rearrangement links TRBV5-6 to TRBJ2-1; D is ambiguous. This CDR3 contains 12 residues. Looked up from germline, CDR1 is SGHDT and CDR2 is YYEEEE. CDR3 in DNA: TGTGCCGGCAGCGTCGACTACAATGAGCAGTTCTTC. Protein: CAGSVDYNEQFF.

This clonotype was observed many times. This chain links TRBV5-6 with TRBJ2-1; no reliable D call. Trimming left V 3 bases short and J 8 bases short, with 6 bases between. CDR1 is SGHDT and CDR2 is YYEEEE in the germline V gene. The CDR3 length is 11 residues. As DNA, the CDR3 is TGTGCCAGCAGCTCCTTCGATGAGCAGTTCTTC. Protein: CASSSFDEQFF.

Turning to this clonotype: A junction end diverges from the germline sequence, so it may reflect a read error. V gene TRBV4-2 combines with J gene TRBJ2-7; 11 nucleotides match TRBD2. The CDR3 has 16 amino acids. Germline values: CDR1 LGHNA, CDR2 YNFKEQ. This CDR3 is CASSQGTSGLTYGQYF. In DNA, the CDR3 is TGTGCCAGCAGCCAAGGGACTAGCGGGTTAACCTACGGGCAGTACTTC.

This clonotype was counted a few times. This rearrangement joins TRBV25-1 to TRBJ2-3, with D perhaps TRBD2 (5 bases). The CDR3 sequence is 15 residues long. Germline V gene lookup returns CDR1 MGHDK and CDR2 SYGVNS. Trimming took off 3 bases at V and 3 bases at J, with 13 bases between the two ends. For the CDR3, the DNA is TGTGCCAGCAGTGACCCAACTAGTGATACAGATACGCAGTATTTT. It codes for CASSDPTSDTDTQYF.

This clonotype has a single count. The gene calls are TRBV7-8 and TRBJ2-5; TRBD2 aligns across 14 bases. The ends lost 4 bases at V and 9 bases at J; junction bases unmatched: 10. Per the germline V gene, CDR1 is SGHVS and CDR2 is FQNEAQ. The CDR3 has 16 residues. CDR3 sequence: CASSSMGLAGVAPQYF. Written as DNA, the CDR3 is TGTGCCAGCAGCTCCATGGGACTAGCGGGAGTCGCACCCCAGTACTTC.

This clonotype showed up just a few times. V is TRBV27 and J is TRBJ2-7, with a tentative D call TRBD1 (5 bases). Germline CDR1 is MNHEY and CDR2 is SMNVEV (reference sequence). The germline V and J ends were trimmed by 1 base and 2 bases, with 15 bases remaining between them. This CDR3 contains 16 residues. The CDR3 loop reads CASSLYRSGWPYEQYF. The CDR3 DNA sequence: TGTGCCAGCAGTTTATATAGGTCAGGGTGGCCCTACGAGCAGTACTTC.

This clonotype was counted only a few times. The chain couples TRBV27 to TRBJ1-2; 10 bases align to TRBD1. Germline values: CDR1 MNHEY, CDR2 SMNVEV (reference sequence). V lost 3 bases and J lost 7; bases outside the gene matches: 8. The CDR3 is made up of 15 amino acids. The CDR3 loop is CASSFGGGQGSGYTF. The CDR3 DNA is TGTGCCAGCAGTTTTGGTGGGGGACAGGGGAGTGGCTACACCTTC.

The chain has TRBV7-2 and TRBJ2-3; either TRBD1 or TRBD2 may supply D (5 bases each). The CDR3 is 12 amino acids. Trimming took off 8 bases at V and 2 bases at J, with 8 bases between the two ends. CDR1 is SGHTA, CDR2 FQGNSA, per germline. The CDR3 is CASGTYTDTQYF. CDR3 nucleotides: TGTGCCAGCGGGACCTACACAGATACGCAGTATTTT.

The V and J genes are TRBV4-1 and TRBJ2-3; 10 nucleotides line up with TRBD2. The CDR3 is made up of 19 amino acids. Looked up from germline, CDR1 is MGHRA and CDR2 is YSYEKL. V was clipped by 0 bases and J by 6 bases; unmatched bases: 15. For the CDR3, the DNA is TGCGCCAGCAGCCAAGATAGGGCCCAGGCTAGCGGGGGTGCGGATACGCAGTATTTT. It specifies CASSQDRAQASGGADTQYF.

This clonotype has only a few counts. This chain joins TRBV20-1 and TRBJ2-7; D perhaps matches TRBD1 (7 bases). Germline CDR1 is DFQATT and CDR2 is SNEGSKA (reference sequence). This CDR3 contains 13 residues. With 5 bases removed from V and 3 bases from J, the gap between germline ends came to 14 bases. CDR3 DNA: TGCAGTGCTTCGACAGGGACTTACTACGAGCAGTACTTC. Translating it yields CSASTGTYYEQYF.

V gene TRBV18 combines with J gene TRBJ1-4, with unresolved D. From germline, CDR1 is KGHSH and CDR2 LQKENI. The V end was cut by 3 bases, the J end by 5 bases, with 13 bases between. The CDR3 extends over 15 amino acids. CDR3 loop: CASSPGDWTNEKLFF. Written as DNA, the CDR3 is TGTGCCAGCTCACCCGGGGATTGGACCAATGAAAAACTGTTTTTT.

This rearrangement joins TRBV7-9 to TRBJ2-1; 9 bases are a match to TRBD2. The J call could be wrong; TRBJ2-7 is a better fit for the DNA end. The CDR3 runs to 16 residues. Germline CDR1 SEHNR, CDR2 FQNEAQ (reference sequence). The CDR3 region has the DNA TGTGCCAGCAGCCTCTCCCGCGGGAGGGTCTACAATGAGCAGTACTTC. Protein: CASSLSRGRVYNEQYF.

In its sample, this clonotype was seen a few times. The V gene is TRBV10-3, the J gene TRBJ2-3, with unresolved D. Germline CDR1 reads ENHRY; CDR2 reads SYGVKD. V lost 7 bases to trimming and J lost 1 base, with 9 bases between them. CDR3 length: 13 residues. DNA for the CDR3: TGTGCCATCAATAAGGGCCGCACAGATACGCAGTATTTT. As protein: CAINKGRTDTQYF.

This chain uses TRBV10-3 with TRBJ2-2; no definite D call. V gave up 4 bases and J gave up 2 bases, with 11 bases separating them. The CDR3 totals 15 residues. Germline V gene data show CDR1 as ENHRY and CDR2 as SYGVKD. CDR3 coding DNA: TGTGCCATCAGTGGAGGAGAGCCTAACACCGGGGAGCTGTTTTTT. This translates into CAISGGEPNTGELFF.

The gene calls are TRBV20-1 and TRBJ1-2; the match to TRBD1 covers 8 bases. The CDR3 runs to 15 residues. Germline V gene lookup returns CDR1 DFQATT and CDR2 SNEGSKA (reference sequence). V was clipped by 0 bases and J by 3 bases; unmatched bases: 6. As DNA, the CDR3 is TGCAGTGCTAGAGACAGGGGGCAGGGGTACTATGGCTACACCTTC. It is translated as CSARDRGQGYYGYTF.

The chain employs TRBV4-1 and TRBJ2-1; 12 bases fit TRBD2. Germline CDR1 reads MGHRA; CDR2 reads YSYEKL. The V and J ends lost 2 bases and 2 bases, in that order; junction bases with no gene match: 10. The CDR3 totals 19 residues. The CDR3 is CASSQLLAGGPVPYNEQFF. In DNA form, the CDR3 reads TGCGCCAGCAGCCAACTGCTAGCGGGAGGGCCTGTCCCCTACAATGAGCAGTTCTTC.